These 30 T cell receptor beta chains were all obtained from the same sample, sequenced in a study of memory CD4+ T cells and cytomegalovirus serostatus (dated by TCRdb to the late 2010s). Single viable CD3+CD4+CD8-CD45RO+ cells were sorted as memory CD4+ T cells on a FACSAria II. The library was built by means of the immunoSEQ multiplex PCR assay. TCRdb stores this immuneACCESS table with in-frame sequences only. Part of the clones is absent; in the studies checked, under half of the shortfall reflects unresolved V genes, and no reason is known for the rest. The sample records around 53,000 clones, more than 60% of which are singletons. The ten largest clones represent 0.75% to 0.9% of the sample. The sample consisted of memory CD4+ T cells from blood. These receptors were taken from an adult in good health and CMV-seronegative.

The DNA of the CDR3 is TGCAGCGTTTTCCGTCTAAAAAAGGTAGGGAATCAGCCCCAGCATTTT. Its translation is CSVFRLKKVGNQPQHF. The chain joins TRBV29-1 to TRBJ1-5; D is ambiguous. There are 16 residues in the CDR3. Germline V gene lookup returns CDR1 SQVTM and CDR2 ANQGSEA. Trimming took 5 bases from V and 4 from J, leaving 21 bases between them.

The gene calls are TRBV13 and TRBJ1-1; 7 positions match TRBD1. Germline V gene sequence: CDR1 PRHDT, CDR2 FYEKMQ (reference sequence). CDR3 length: 14 amino acids. After removal of 3 bases from V and 4 bases from J, the junction contained 5 bases not matched to a gene. CDR3 amino acids: CASSFTGVATEAFF. CDR3 in DNA: TGTGCCAGCAGCTTCACAGGGGTGGCCACTGAAGCTTTCTTT.

The rearrangement links TRBV5-1 to TRBJ2-3; D gene uncertain. Deletions cut 1 base from V and 6 bases from J, with 3 bases between. The length of the CDR3 is 11 residues. Germline lookup yields CDR1 SGHRS and CDR2 YFSETQ. The CDR3 loop is CASSLRDTQYF. The CDR3 nucleotides read TGCGCCAGCAGCTTGAGGGATACGCAGTATTTT.

In this sample, this clone turned up once. The chain is built from TRBV7-8 and TRBJ1-1; TRBD1 matches at 7 bases. Germline V gene lookup returns CDR1 SGHVS and CDR2 FQNEAQ. This CDR3 spans 16 amino acids. The junction had 6 bases not matched to a gene; V was cut back by 1 base and J by 1 base. CDR3 nucleotide sequence: TGTGCCAGCAGCTTAGAAGGGGGGACAGCGAACACTGAAGCTTTCTTT. It is translated as CASSLEGGTANTEAFF. Full variable domain (outside the CDR3, taken from reference TRBV7-8 and TRBJ1-1): GAGVSQSPRYKVAKRGQDVALRCDPISGHVSLFWYQQALGQGPEFLTYFQNEAQLDKSGLPSDRFFAERPEGSVSTLKIQRTQQEDSAVYLCASSLEGGTANTEAFFGQGTRLTVV.

The rearrangement links TRBV5-1 to TRBJ2-5; TRBD2 might be the D (7 bases). With 0 bases removed from V and 2 bases from J, the gap between germline ends came to 14 bases. Germline loops: CDR1 SGHRS, CDR2 YFSETQ. This CDR3 spans 16 amino acids. CDR3 loop: CASSLAGGGGQETQYF. The CDR3 coding sequence is TGCGCCAGCAGCTTGGCTGGGGGGGGCGGGCAAGAGACCCAGTACTTC.

This chain links TRBV19 with TRBJ1-4, with 9 bases matching TRBD1. Trimming took 7 bases from V and 7 from J; bases not matched to a gene: 7. Germline CDR1 reads LNHDA; CDR2 reads SQIVND (reference sequence). This CDR3 is built from 14 residues. The CDR3 spells CASTTGGAGEKLFF. For the CDR3, the DNA is TGTGCCAGTACAACAGGGGGCGCGGGTGAAAAACTGTTTTTT.

This chain joins TRBV4-1 and TRBJ2-1; 8 bases agree with TRBD2. The CDR3 runs to 15 residues. Germline V gives CDR1 MGHRA, CDR2 YSYEKL. J gave up 8 bases and V 1 base, and 7 bases lay outside the gene matches. The CDR3 region has the DNA TGCGCCAGCAGCCAAGTCGGGGGGGCATGGGATGAGCAGTTCTTC. This encodes CASSQVGGAWDEQFF.

This chain uses TRBV7-2 with TRBJ1-2; 7 bases align to TRBD1. Germline V CDR1 and CDR2: SGHTA, FQGNSA. After removal of 3 bases from V and 7 bases from J, the junction contained 8 bases not matched to a gene. This CDR3 is 14 amino acids long. The CDR3 DNA is TGTGCCAGCAGCTTCCCTGACAGGGTTGGTGGCTACACCTTC. It is translated as CASSFPDRVGGYTF.

This clone appeared once. The genes are TRBV7-2 and TRBJ1-2; D not certain. V lost 5 bases and J 0 bases, leaving 10 bases between the germline ends. Germline lookup yields CDR1 SGHTA and CDR2 FQGNSA. CDR3 length: 14 residues. CDR3 nucleotides: TGTGCCAGCAGCCCCCGGGCGGCTAACTATGGCTACACCTTC. Translation gives CASSPRAANYGYTF.

V is TRBV9 and J is TRBJ2-7; the D gene is possibly TRBD2 (6 bases). CDR1 is SGDLS and CDR2 is YYNGEE in the germline V gene. Trimming removed 0 bases from V and 4 bases from J, with 14 bases in between. The CDR3 contains 15 residues. The CDR3 protein is CASSVGGEVLYEQYF. As DNA, the CDR3 is TGTGCCAGCAGCGTAGGAGGGGAGGTACTGTACGAGCAGTACTTC.

In this sample, this clone turned up once. The V call is TRBV28, the J call TRBJ1-1, with D possibly matching TRBD1 (6 bases). Germline-derived CDR1 and CDR2 are MDHEN and SYDVKM. The CDR3 runs to 16 residues. The V end was cut by 11 bases, the J end by 1 base, with 23 bases between. CDR3 sequence reads: CASRGGGLLSNTEAFF. The CDR3 DNA reads TGTGCCTCTCGTGGGGGGGGGCTCCTTTCGAACACTGAAGCTTTCTTT.

This clone has a handful of counts. J is TRBJ2-7 and V is TRBV7-2, with D possibly TRBD2 on 6 matching bases. V was pared by 5 bases and J by 2 bases, with 16 bases between. The germline V gene has CDR1 SGHTA and CDR2 FQGNSA. The CDR3 totals 15 residues. This CDR3 reads CASSVNPGGAYEQYF. CDR3 nucleotides: TGTGCCAGCAGCGTAAATCCCGGGGGTGCCTACGAGCAGTACTTC. Supplemented by reference TRBV7-2 and TRBJ2-7, the full variable domain reads GAGVSQSPSNKVTEKGKDVELRCDPISGHTALYWYRQSLGQGLEFLIYFQGNSAPDKSGLPSDRFSAERTGGSVSTLTIQRTQQEDSAVYLCASSVNPGGAYEQYFGPGTRLTVT.

This clone was counted between two and nine times. CDR3 nucleotides: TGTGCCAGTAGTACCAATCGGGACAGGCTCTATGGCTACACCTTC. It is translated as CASSTNRDRLYGYTF. This chain links TRBV19 with TRBJ1-2; 8 nucleotides align to TRBD1. The CDR3 is 15 residues long. Germline V lookup: CDR1 LNHDA, CDR2 SQIVND (reference sequence). V shed 4 bases, J shed 4 bases, and the junction held 8 bases outside the gene matches.

V and J are TRBV6-1 and TRBJ1-5; no clear D. This CDR3 has 14 amino acids. CDR1 is MNHNS, CDR2 SASEGT, per germline. The germline V and J ends were trimmed by 6 bases and 3 bases, with 12 bases remaining between them. CDR3 amino acids: CASSPDTVNQPQHF. The CDR3 DNA follows: TGTGCCAGCAGCCCAGACACCGTCAATCAGCCCCAGCATTTT.

This sequence joins TRBV25-1 and TRBJ2-3; weak D call: TRBD2 (5 bases). The CDR3 extends over 12 amino acids. Germline assignment: CDR1 MGHDK and CDR2 SYGVNS. V lost 1 base, J lost 6 bases, and 5 bases lay in between. CDR3 DNA sequence: TGTGCCAGCAGTGAATCGGGGGATACGCAGTATTTT. Its translation is CASSESGDTQYF. Together with reference TRBV25-1 and TRBJ2-3, the CDR3 gives the full variable domain: EADIYQTPRYLVIGTGKKITLECSQTMGHDKMYWYQQDPGMELHLIHYSYGVNSTEKGDLSSESTVSRIRTEHFPLTLESARPSHTSQYLCASSESGDTQYFGPGTRLTVL.

In this sample, this clone turned up many times. The CDR3 is CASSIRGTANQPQHF. In DNA form, the CDR3 reads TGTGCCAGTAGTATCCGCGGGACGGCGAATCAGCCCCAGCATTTT. The rearrangement uses TRBV19 and TRBJ1-5, with D perhaps matching TRBD1 (5 bases). Trimming pared 3 bases from V and 4 bases from J, leaving 13 bases between. The germline CDR1 and CDR2 sequences are LNHDA and SQIVND (reference sequence). This CDR3 has 15 amino acids.

This chain connects TRBV7-8 to TRBJ1-4; 9 bases fit TRBD1. CDR3 length equals 15 residues. CDR1 is SGHVS, CDR2 FQNEAQ, per germline. V shed 5 bases and J 8 bases; nucleotides not matched to a gene: 9. Written as DNA, the CDR3 is TGTGCCAGCAGCCCCCACAGGGGGCTGGGAGAAAAACTGTTTTTT. This codes for CASSPHRGLGEKLFF.

The rearrangement links TRBV14 to TRBJ2-1; D remains ambiguous. The V end was cut by 0 bases, the J end by 0 bases, with 9 bases between. The germline gives CDR1 SGHDN, CDR2 FVKESK. The length of the CDR3 is 16 residues. The DNA for the CDR3 is TGTGCCAGCAGCCAAGATAGGGATAGCTCCTACAATGAGCAGTTCTTC. This gives the protein CASSQDRDSSYNEQFF.

The CDR3 DNA sequence: TGCGCCAGCAGCTCCTGGGAGGGACAGAGCTCCTACAATGAGCAGTTCTTC. Protein product: CASSSWEGQSSYNEQFF. V gene TRBV5-1 combines with J gene TRBJ2-1; D may match TRBD1 or TRBD2 (7 bases each). The germline CDR1 and CDR2 sequences are SGHRS and YFSETQ. CDR3 length: 17 amino acids. Trimming removed 3 bases from V and 0 bases from J, with 16 bases in between.

The V and J genes are TRBV19 and TRBJ2-4, with D tentatively TRBD1 (6 bases). From germline, CDR1 is LNHDA and CDR2 SQIVND (reference sequence). The CDR3 spans 13 residues. V lost 5 bases to trimming and J lost 5 bases, with 10 bases between them. CDR3 in amino acids: CASSDPGENIQYF. Here the CDR3 DNA reads TGTGCCAGTAGTGATCCAGGGGAAAACATTCAGTACTTC.

The genes are TRBV29-1 and TRBJ2-5; 8 bases are a match to TRBD2. Germline-derived CDR1 and CDR2 are SQVTM and ANQGSEA. This CDR3 is built from 15 residues. V lost 5 bases, J lost 4 bases, and 12 bases stayed unmatched. The chain's CDR3 is CSVTSGSLQVETQYF. In DNA, the CDR3 is TGCAGCGTTACAAGCGGGAGCCTCCAGGTAGAGACCCAGTACTTC. Using reference TRBV29-1 and TRBJ2-5 for the parts outside the CDR3, the full variable domain is SAVISQKPSRDICQRGTSLTIQCQVDSQVTMMFWYRQQPGQSLTLIATANQGSEATYESGFVIDKFPISRPNLTFSTLTVSNMSPEDSSIYLCSVTSGSLQVETQYFGPGTRLLVL.

The V call is TRBV2, the J call TRBJ2-5; no clear D. Deletions cut 3 bases from V and 5 bases from J, with 7 bases between. CDR1 is SNHLY, CDR2 FYNNEI, per germline. The length of the CDR3 is 12 residues. For the CDR3, the DNA is TGTGCCAGCAGTGATCGTTTGGAGACCCAGTACTTC. The encoded protein is CASSDRLETQYF.

This clone was seen more than once but under ten times. The chain is built from TRBV27 and TRBJ1-2; 9 nucleotides match TRBD1. The V gene's germline CDR1 is MNHEY and CDR2 SMNVEV (reference sequence). V gave up 2 bases and J gave up 3 bases; unmatched junction bases: 13. The CDR3 has 18 residues. In DNA form, the CDR3 reads TGTGCCAGCAGTTTAAGGGCAACAGGGGGCGGATTTGACTATGGCTACACCTTC. Amino acid sequence: CASSLRATGGGFDYGYTF.

A few counts support this clone. V usage is TRBV5-1 and J usage is TRBJ2-7; TRBD1 is a possible D gene (5 bases). The CDR3 spans 12 residues. Trimming shortened V by 4 bases and J by 3 bases, and 8 bases separated the two germline ends. Germline V gene lookup returns CDR1 SGHRS and CDR2 YFSETQ. As DNA, the CDR3 is TGCGCCAGCAGCACGCAGGGCTACGAGCAGTACTTC. The encoded protein is CASSTQGYEQYF. Variable domain in full (rest from reference TRBV5-1 and TRBJ2-7): KAGVTQTPRYLIKTRGQQVTLSCSPISGHRSVSWYQQTPGQGLQFLFEYFSETQRNKGNFPGRFSGRQFSNSRSEMNVSTLELGDSALYLCASSTQGYEQYFGPGTRLTVT.

The chain recombines TRBV2 with TRBJ2-1, with 7 nucleotides matching TRBD1. Germline CDR1 reads SNHLY; CDR2 reads FYNNEI. The CDR3 is 13 residues long. With V trimmed by 8 bases and J by 7 bases, 8 bases remained unmatched. In DNA form, the CDR3 reads TGTGCCAGCTCTAGGGACAGTAAGAATGAGCAGTTCTTC. Its translation is CASSRDSKNEQFF.

This clone was recorded a few times. The chain joins TRBV5-6 to TRBJ2-6; D is undetermined. This CDR3 has 16 amino acids. Germline V lookup: CDR1 SGHDT, CDR2 YYEEEE. Trimming cost V 2 bases and J 0 bases, with 9 bases left between them. CDR3: CASSFQISSGANVLTF. CDR3 nucleotide sequence: TGTGCCAGCAGCTTCCAAATTTCCTCTGGGGCCAACGTCCTGACTTTC.

The chain employs TRBV30 and TRBJ2-7; 8 nucleotides match TRBD1. This CDR3 region has 13 residues. The germline CDR1 and CDR2 sequences are GTSNPN and SVGIG (reference sequence). With V trimmed by 4 bases and J by 0 bases, 2 bases remained unmatched. CDR3 region: CAWTGGVSYEQYF. CDR3 DNA sequence: TGTGCCTGGACAGGGGGCGTCTCCTACGAGCAGTACTTC. Based on the CDR3 plus reference TRBV30 and TRBJ2-7, the full variable domain is SQTIHQWPATLVQPVGSPLSLECTVEGTSNPNLYWYRQAAGRGLQLLFYSVGIGQISSEVPQNLSASRPQDRQFILSSKKLLLSDSGFYLCAWTGGVSYEQYFGPGTRLTVT.

The chain is built from TRBV9 and TRBJ2-1; 10 bases align to TRBD2. Trimming removed 0 bases from V and 10 bases from J; junction bases left unmatched: 7. Germline CDR1 and CDR2: SGDLS and YYNGEE. There are 15 residues in the CDR3. This CDR3 is CASSVDLAGVWEQFF. In DNA form, the CDR3 reads TGTGCCAGCAGCGTAGACCTAGCGGGAGTTTGGGAGCAGTTCTTC.

This clone has only a few counts. The chain employs TRBV6-5 and TRBJ1-6; TRBD1 might be the D (6 bases). Germline CDR1 is MNHEY and CDR2 is SVGAGI. This CDR3 comprises 13 residues. Trimming removed 6 bases at V and 9 bases at J, with 12 bases between. Here the CDR3 DNA reads TGTGCCAGCAGGTCAGGGGTAGGTTCACCCCTCCACTTT. Translating gives CASRSGVGSPLHF.

The rearrangement uses TRBV5-6 and TRBJ2-7, with TRBD1 matching 8 bases. CDR3 length equals 14 residues. With 3 bases clipped from V and 5 bases from J, the junction kept 7 bases outside the gene matches. Per the germline V gene, CDR1 is SGHDT and CDR2 is YYEEEE. CDR3 protein: CASSSDREAHEQYF. Here the CDR3 DNA reads TGTGCCAGCAGCTCGGACAGGGAGGCCCACGAGCAGTACTTC.